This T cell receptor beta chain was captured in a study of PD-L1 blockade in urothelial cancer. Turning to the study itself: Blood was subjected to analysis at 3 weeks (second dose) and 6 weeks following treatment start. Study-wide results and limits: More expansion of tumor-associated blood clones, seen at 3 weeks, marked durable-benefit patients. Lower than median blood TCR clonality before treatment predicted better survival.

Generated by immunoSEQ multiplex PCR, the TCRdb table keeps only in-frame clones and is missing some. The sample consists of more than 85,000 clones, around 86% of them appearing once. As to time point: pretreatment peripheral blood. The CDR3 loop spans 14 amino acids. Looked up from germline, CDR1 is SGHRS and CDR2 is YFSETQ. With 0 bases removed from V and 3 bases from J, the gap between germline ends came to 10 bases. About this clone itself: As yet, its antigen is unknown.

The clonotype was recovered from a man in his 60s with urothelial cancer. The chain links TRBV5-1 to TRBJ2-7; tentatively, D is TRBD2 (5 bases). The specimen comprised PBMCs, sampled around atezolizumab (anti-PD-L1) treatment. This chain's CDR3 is CASSLDPGNYEQYF. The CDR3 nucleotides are TGCGCCAGCAGCTTGGACCCGGGAAACTACGAGCAGTACTTC.